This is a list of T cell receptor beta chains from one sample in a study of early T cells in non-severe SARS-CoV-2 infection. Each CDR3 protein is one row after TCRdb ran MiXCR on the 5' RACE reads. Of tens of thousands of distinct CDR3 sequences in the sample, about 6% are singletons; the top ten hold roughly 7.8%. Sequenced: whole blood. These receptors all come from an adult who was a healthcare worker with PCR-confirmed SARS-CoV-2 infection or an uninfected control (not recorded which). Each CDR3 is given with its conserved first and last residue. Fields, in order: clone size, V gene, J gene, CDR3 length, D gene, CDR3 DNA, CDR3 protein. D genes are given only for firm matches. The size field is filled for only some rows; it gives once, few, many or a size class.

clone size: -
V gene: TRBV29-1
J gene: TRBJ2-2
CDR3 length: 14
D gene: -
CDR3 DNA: TGCAGCGTTGATAGCGGATCAAATCTAGGGGAGCTGTTTTTT
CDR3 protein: CSVDSGSNLGELFF

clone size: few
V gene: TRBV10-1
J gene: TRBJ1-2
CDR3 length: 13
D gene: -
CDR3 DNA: TGCGCCAGCAGTGCGAGTGGGGATCAAGGCTACACCTTC
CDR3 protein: CASSASGDQGYTF

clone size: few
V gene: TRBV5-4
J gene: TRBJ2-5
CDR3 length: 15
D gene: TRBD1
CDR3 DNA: TGTGCCAGCAGCCCAGGCGGGGACAGGAAAGAGACCCAGTACTTC
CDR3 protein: CASSPGGDRKETQYF

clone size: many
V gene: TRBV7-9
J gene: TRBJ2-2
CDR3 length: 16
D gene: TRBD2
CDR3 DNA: TGTGCCAGCAGCTCAAGGCTAGCGGGAGACACCGGGGAGCTGTTTTTT
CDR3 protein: CASSSRLAGDTGELFF

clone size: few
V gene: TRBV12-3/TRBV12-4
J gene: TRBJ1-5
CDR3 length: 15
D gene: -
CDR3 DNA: TGTGCCAGCAGCCTAGACGGGAGGAGCAATCAGCCCCAGCATTTT
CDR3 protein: CASSLDGRSNQPQHF

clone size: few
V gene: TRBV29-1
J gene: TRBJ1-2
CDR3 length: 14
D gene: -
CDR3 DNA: TGCAGCGTTGAAGATCCCGGGACCTTCTATGGCTACACCTTC
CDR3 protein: CSVEDPGTFYGYTF

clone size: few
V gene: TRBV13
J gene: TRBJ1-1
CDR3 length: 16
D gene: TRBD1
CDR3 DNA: TGTGCCAGCAGCTTAGTACTGGGACAGGGAGGTTCTGAAGCTTTCTTT
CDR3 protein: CASSLVLGQGGSEAFF

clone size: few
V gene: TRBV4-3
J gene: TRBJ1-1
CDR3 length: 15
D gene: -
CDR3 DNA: TGCGCCAGCAGCCAAGATGGTGGCCTGCCGACTGAAGCTTTCTTT
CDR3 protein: CASSQDGGLPTEAFF

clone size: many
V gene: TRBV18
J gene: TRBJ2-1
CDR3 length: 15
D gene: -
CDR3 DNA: TGTGCCAGCTCACCCCTGGGTAGGGACTACAATGAGCAGTTCTTC
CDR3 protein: CASSPLGRDYNEQFF

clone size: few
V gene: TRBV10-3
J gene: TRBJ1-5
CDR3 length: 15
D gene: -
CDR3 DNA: TGTGCCATCAGTGAGCGGATGGCAGGAAATCAGCCCCAGCATTTT
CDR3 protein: CAISERMAGNQPQHF

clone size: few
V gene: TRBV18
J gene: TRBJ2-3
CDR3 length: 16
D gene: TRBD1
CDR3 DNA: TGTGCCAGCTCACCAAGGGACAGGGTGGCAGGAGATACGCAGTATTTT
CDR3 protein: CASSPRDRVAGDTQYF

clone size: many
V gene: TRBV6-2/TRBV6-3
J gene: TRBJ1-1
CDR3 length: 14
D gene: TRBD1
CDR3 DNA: TGTGCCAGCAGATCACAGGGGATGAACACTGAAGCTTTCTTT
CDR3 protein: CASRSQGMNTEAFF

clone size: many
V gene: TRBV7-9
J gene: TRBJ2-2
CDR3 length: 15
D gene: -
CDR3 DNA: TGTGCCAGCAGCCTAGGTTCCGGGTTTCACGGGGAGCTGTTTTTT
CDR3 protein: CASSLGSGFHGELFF

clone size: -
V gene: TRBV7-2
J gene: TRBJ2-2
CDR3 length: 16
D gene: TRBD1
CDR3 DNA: TGTGCCAGCAGCCTCGACAGGGGGCTAGGTACCGGGGAGCTGTTTTTT
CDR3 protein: CASSLDRGLGTGELFF

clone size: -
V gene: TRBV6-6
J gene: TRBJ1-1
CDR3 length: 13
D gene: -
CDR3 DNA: TGTGCCAGCAGTGACATTCTGGGCGGTGAAGCTTTCTTT
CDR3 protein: CASSDILGGEAFF

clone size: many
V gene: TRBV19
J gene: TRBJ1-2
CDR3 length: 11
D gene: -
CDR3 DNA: TGTGCCACCTCACTGGGACTTGGCTACACCTTC
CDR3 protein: CATSLGLGYTF

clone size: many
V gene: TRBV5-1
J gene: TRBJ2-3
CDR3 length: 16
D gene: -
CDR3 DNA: TGCGCCAGCAGCTCCCAGTTTACTAAGGGCACAGATACGCAGTATTTT
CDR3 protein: CASSSQFTKGTDTQYF

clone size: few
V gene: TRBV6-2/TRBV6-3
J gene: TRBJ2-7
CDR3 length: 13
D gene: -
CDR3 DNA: TGTGCCAGCAGTTTCGAGATTACCTACGAGCAGTACTTC
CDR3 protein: CASSFEITYEQYF

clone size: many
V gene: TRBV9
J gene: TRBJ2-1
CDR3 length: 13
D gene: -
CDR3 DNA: TGTGCCAGCAGCCCTAGTGGGGTCAATGAGCAGTTCTTC
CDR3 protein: CASSPSGVNEQFF

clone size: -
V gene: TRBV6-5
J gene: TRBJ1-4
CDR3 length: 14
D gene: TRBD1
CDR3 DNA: TGTGCCAGCAGGCCAGGACAGGGGCAAGGAAAACTGTTTTTT
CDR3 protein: CASRPGQGQGKLFF

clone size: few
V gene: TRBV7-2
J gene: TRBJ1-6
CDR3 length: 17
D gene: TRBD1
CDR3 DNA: TGTGCCAGCAGCAGCTGGGGACAGAGCTCCTATAATTCACCCCTCCACTTT
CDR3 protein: CASSSWGQSSYNSPLHF

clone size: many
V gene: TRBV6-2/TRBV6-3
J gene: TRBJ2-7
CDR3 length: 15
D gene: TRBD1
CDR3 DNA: TGTGCCAGCAGTTACTCAGTGGGACAGGGCAACGAGCAGTACTTC
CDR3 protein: CASSYSVGQGNEQYF

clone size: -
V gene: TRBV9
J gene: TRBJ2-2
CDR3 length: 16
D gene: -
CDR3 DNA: TGTGCCAGCAGCGTAGCCCCGGGACACAACACCGGGGAGCTGTTTTTT
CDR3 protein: CASSVAPGHNTGELFF